These T cell receptor beta chains were read from a single sample in a study of control samples from healthy donors and cancer patients. Method: immunoSEQ multiplex PCR; TCRdb's copy keeps in-frame clones and lacks some. The sample has 120,000 to 150,000 clones, around nine tenths seen once. The sequenced sample consisted of blood. The source of these receptors is a man aged 30 to 45 in good health. The CDR3 runs from the conserved cysteine through the conserved F or W. A D gene is named only where the DNA matches it firmly. Part of the rows lack a size; the others show once, few, many or a class for expanded clones.

J gene,V gene,D gene,clone size,CDR3 protein,CDR3 DNA
TRBJ1-5,TRBV15,TRBD1,.,CATSRDGRGFNQPQHF,TGTGCCACCAGCAGAGATGGCAGGGGGTTCAATCAGCCCCAGCATTTT
TRBJ2-2,TRBV18,.,.,CASSPLDPKINTGELFF,TGTGCCAGCTCACCTTTAGACCCTAAGATTAACACCGGGGAGCTGTTTTTT
TRBJ1-2,TRBV19,.,.,CASSLPGVPSYGYTF,TGTGCCAGTAGTCTCCCAGGGGTTCCGTCGTATGGCTACACCTTC
TRBJ2-7,TRBV5-4,TRBD2,.,CASSPTAGLEGEQYF,TGTGCCAGCAGCCCGACAGCGGGACTAGAGGGCGAGCAGTACTTC
TRBJ2-5,TRBV28,.,.,CASSSPQETQYF,TGTGCCAGCAGTTCCCCCCAAGAGACCCAGTACTTC
TRBJ1-2,TRBV2,.,.,CASRAGANYGYTF,TGTGCCAGCAGAGCCGGGGCAAACTATGGCTACACCTTC
TRBJ2-3,TRBV7-9,TRBD2,.,CASSVSSGRPLTDTQYF,TGTGCCAGCAGCGTCTCTAGCGGGAGGCCGCTCACAGATACGCAGTATTTT
TRBJ1-5,TRBV28,.,.,CASIPSEGLYSNQPQHF,TGTGCCAGCATTCCCTCGGAGGGCCTTTATAGCAATCAGCCCCAGCATTTT
TRBJ1-5,TRBV27,TRBD1,.,CASSRTGNSNQPQHF,TGTGCCAGCAGTAGGACAGGGAATAGCAATCAGCCCCAGCATTTT
TRBJ1-4,TRBV6-5,.,.,CASSPWTSNEKLFF,TGTGCCAGCAGTCCCTGGACAAGCAATGAAAAACTGTTTTTT
TRBJ2-7,TRBV19,.,.,CASSIAQGYEQYF,TGTGCCAGTAGTATAGCCCAGGGTTACGAGCAGTACTTC
TRBJ2-1,TRBV15,.,.,CATSRARADNEQFF,TGTGCCACCAGCAGAGCTCGCGCCGACAATGAGCAGTTCTTC
TRBJ2-1,TRBV19,.,.,CASSMVRKIRDEQFF,TGTGCCAGTAGTATGGTGCGGAAGATCCGGGATGAGCAGTTCTTC
TRBJ2-7,TRBV27,.,.,CASRLFSGYEQYF,TGTGCCAGCAGGTTGTTCAGCGGTTACGAGCAGTACTTC
TRBJ2-3,TRBV21-1,.,.,CASSKGRARSTDTQYF,TGTGCCAGCAGCAAAGGCCGGGCCCGGAGCACAGATACGCAGTATTTT
TRBJ2-7,TRBV2,.,.,CASKGSYEQYF,TGTGCCAGCAAGGGTTCCTACGAGCAGTACTTC
TRBJ1-1,TRBV28,.,.,CASSFSYRHTEAFF,TGTGCCAGCAGTTTCTCCTACAGGCACACTGAAGCTTTCTTT
TRBJ2-2,TRBV15,.,.,CATRDWAGELFF,TGTGCCACCCGAGACTGGGCCGGGGAGCTGTTTTTT
TRBJ2-5,TRBV6-6,.,.,CASRQWSTAVETQYF,TGTGCCAGCCGTCAGTGGAGCACGGCCGTAGAGACCCAGTACTTC
TRBJ1-5,TRBV6-1,.,.,CASSGVKSHSNQPQHF,TGTGCCAGCAGTGGAGTGAAGAGTCATAGCAATCAGCCCCAGCATTTT
TRBJ2-7,TRBV19,.,.,CASSLRGITGTSTYEQYF,TGTGCCAGTAGTCTCCGGGGGATCACCGGGACTTCGACCTACGAGCAGTACTTC
TRBJ2-2,TRBV5-1,.,.,CASSEILNTGELFF,TGCGCCAGCAGTGAGATCTTGAACACCGGGGAGCTGTTTTTT
TRBJ1-4,TRBV11-2,.,medium-sized,CASSLDVRGGEKLFF,TGTGCCAGCAGCTTAGATGTGAGGGGAGGAGAAAAACTGTTTTTT
TRBJ1-4,TRBV28,.,.,CASRSLEKLFF,TGTGCCAGCAGGTCTCTCGAAAAACTGTTTTTT
TRBJ1-2,TRBV12-1,.,.,CASSSGTGSFIYGYTF,TGTGCCAGCAGCTCAGGGACAGGGTCTTTTATATATGGCTACACCTTC
TRBJ2-4,TRBV19,TRBD2,once,CASSLLAGWQYF,TGTGCCAGTAGCCTACTAGCGGGATGGCAGTACTTC
TRBJ2-7,TRBV9,TRBD2,.,CASSPGLAEPGEQYF,TGTGCCAGCAGCCCGGGACTAGCGGAACCTGGCGAGCAGTACTTC
TRBJ2-6,TRBV6-5,.,.,CASSYSPGSVDVLTF,TGTGCCAGCAGTTACTCGCCGGGCTCAGTCGACGTCCTGACTTTC
TRBJ1-1,TRBV7-9,.,.,CASSLAGGGMNTEAFF,TGTGCCAGCAGCTTAGCGGGAGGGGGTATGAACACTGAAGCTTTCTTT
TRBJ1-2,TRBV30,.,once,CAWSVGTAYGYTF,TGTGCCTGGAGTGTCGGGACGGCCTATGGCTACACCTTC
TRBJ1-1,TRBV18,TRBD1,.,CASSPLTGVNTEAFF,TGTGCCAGCTCACCATTGACAGGGGTGAACACTGAAGCTTTCTTT
TRBJ2-2,TRBV27,.,.,CASSLIGTGELFF,TGTGCCAGCAGTTTAATAGGGACCGGGGAGCTGTTTTTT
TRBJ1-2,TRBV18,.,.,CASSQTGGGYTF,TGTGCCAGCTCACAGACAGGAGGAGGCTACACCTTC
TRBJ2-3,TRBV5-1,.,.,CASQPGTSESTDTQYF,TGCGCCAGCCAACCCGGGACTTCTGAAAGCACAGATACGCAGTATTTT
TRBJ1-4,TRBV28,.,.,CASSLPGSGEKLFF,TGTGCCAGCAGTTTACCAGGGAGCGGTGAAAAACTGTTTTTT
TRBJ1-1,TRBV19,TRBD1,few,CASSTGTGNTEAFF,TGTGCCAGTAGTACGGGGACAGGGAACACTGAAGCTTTCTTT
TRBJ2-1,TRBV2,.,.,CASIQGPGPYNEQFF,TGTGCCAGCATTCAAGGACCGGGACCCTACAATGAGCAGTTCTTC
TRBJ1-3,TRBV6-5,.,.,CASSYLGGTGNTIYF,TGTGCCAGCAGCTACCTCGGGGGCACTGGAAACACCATATATTTT
TRBJ2-3,TRBV19,.,.,CASSMKQGLADTQYF,TGTGCCAGTAGTATGAAGCAGGGGCTAGCAGATACGCAGTATTTT
TRBJ1-1,TRBV7-2,TRBD1,.,CASSPGTGQGFTEAFF,TGTGCCAGCAGCCCTGGGACAGGGCAAGGGTTCACTGAAGCTTTCTTT
TRBJ1-2,TRBV6-6,.,.,CASSPTVQAGYTF,TGTGCCAGCAGCCCGACAGTTCAGGCTGGCTACACCTTC
TRBJ1-1,TRBV6-5,.,.,CASSRTAGNTEAFF,TGTGCCAGCAGTCGGACAGCCGGGAACACTGAAGCTTTCTTT
TRBJ1-4,TRBV5-6,.,.,CASSFFWQGSLATNEKLFF,TGTGCCAGCAGCTTCTTTTGGCAGGGTTCCCTAGCAACTAATGAAAAACTGTTTTTT
TRBJ1-3,TRBV28,TRBD1,.,CASSETGVSGNTIYF,TGTGCCAGCAGTGAAACAGGGGTCTCTGGAAACACCATATATTTT
TRBJ2-1,TRBV6-5,TRBD2,.,CASKIAGSYNEQFF,TGTGCCAGCAAAATAGCGGGCTCTTACAATGAGCAGTTCTTC
TRBJ1-1,TRBV5-4,.,.,CASSHTPGTEAFF,TGTGCCAGCAGCCACACCCCTGGGACTGAAGCTTTCTTT
TRBJ1-2,TRBV5-5,.,many,CASSLEATPYGYTF,TGTGCCAGCAGCTTGGAGGCGACGCCTTATGGCTACACCTTC
TRBJ2-1,TRBV2,TRBD2,.,CASRRTSGSYNEQFF,TGTGCCAGCAGGAGGACTAGCGGATCCTACAATGAGCAGTTCTTC
TRBJ2-7,TRBV28,.,.,CASSLDGWEQYF,TGTGCCAGCAGTTTAGATGGTTGGGAGCAGTACTTC
TRBJ2-1,TRBV11-2,TRBD2,.,CASSQLANEQFF,TGTGCCAGCAGCCAACTAGCGAATGAGCAGTTCTTC
TRBJ2-5,TRBV7-9,TRBD1,.,CASSFGDRGRVETQYF,TGTGCCAGCAGCTTTGGAGACAGGGGGCGCGTAGAGACCCAGTACTTC
TRBJ1-5,TRBV19,.,.,CASSAGTRSYSNQPQHF,TGTGCCAGTAGCGCCGGAACTCGGTCTTATAGCAATCAGCCCCAGCATTTT
TRBJ1-1,TRBV6-1,.,.,CASSVAGGTEAFF,TGTGCCAGCAGTGTAGCGGGAGGAACTGAAGCTTTCTTT
TRBJ1-5,TRBV2,.,.,CASRTSQPQHF,TGTGCCAGCAGGACGTCACAGCCCCAGCATTTT
TRBJ2-3,TRBV27,TRBD2,.,CASSLLAGGGWTDTQYF,TGTGCCAGCAGTTTACTTGCGGGAGGGGGTTGGACAGATACGCAGTATTTT
TRBJ1-5,TRBV10-2,.,.,CASSDRGYQPQHF,TGCGCCAGCAGTGACAGGGGATATCAGCCCCAGCATTTT
TRBJ2-1,TRBV27,TRBD2,.,CASSLFRGTSGIYNEQFF,TGTGCCAGCAGTTTATTCCGAGGGACTAGCGGGATCTACAATGAGCAGTTCTTC
TRBJ1-2,TRBV19,.,.,CASSVGTSGYTF,TGTGCCAGTAGTGTCGGGACCTCTGGCTACACCTTC